This T cell receptor (beta chain) was observed in a study of control samples from healthy donors and cancer patients (dated by TCRdb to 2020 to 2022). Library preparation was by the immunoSEQ multiplex PCR assay. This is the immuneACCESS table as TCRdb keeps it, with only in-frame sequences that have V and J called. A part of the clones is gone; compared with another copy, unresolved V genes explain less than half, and the rest is unexplained. Recorded for this sample are approximately 120,000 clones; around nine tenths of them occurred a single time. 15% to 20% of the sample lies in the top ten. As to this clone: Its target antigen remains unknown. Base qualities are not provided; no much larger clone lies one nucleotide away.

The CDR3 numbers 16 residues from cysteine through phenylalanine. Only the CDR3 DNA is retained, 48 bases long and in frame from the first base. After removal of 5 bases from V and 4 bases from J, the junction retains 11 bases not matched to a gene. As encoded in the germline V gene, CDR1 is SGHRS while CDR2 is YFSETQ. This sequence originates from a woman aged 45-65 years in good health. The rearrangement combines TRBV5-1 with TRBJ1-5, with 8 central nucleotides matching TRBD1. The sample consisted of blood. The DNA sequence reads TGCGCCAGCAGGTCTACCACAGGGGGAGGTAATCAGCCCCAGCATTTT. It codes for CASRSTTGGGNQPQHF.